The 5 T cell receptor beta chains below were found in one sample sequenced in a study of T-cell reconstitution after alpha-beta-depleted transplantation in children. This sample's TCRbeta library carried unique molecular identifier barcodes. TCRdb reprocessed the PCR reads via MiXCR and lists one record per CDR3 protein. The data show hundreds of thousands of distinct CDR3 sequences, roughly 23% seen once. The sequences come from PBMCs, mostly from graft donor cells, collected 360 days after TCRalphabeta/CD19-depleted stem cell transplant. These receptors originate from a boy younger than two who had a stem cell transplant for acute myeloid leukemia, so the T cells may come from the graft donor.

The chain couples TRBV7-2 to TRBJ2-7; 9 bases are shared with TRBD1. Germline assignment: CDR1 SGHTA and CDR2 FQGNSA. J lost 6 bases, V lost 3 bases, and 3 bases had no gene match. This CDR3 has 13 amino acids. CDR3 nucleotides: TGTGCCAGCAGCTTCGGACAGGGGTCCGAGCAGTACGTC. Translated, it gives CASSFGQGSEQYV.

In its sample, this clonotype was seen many times. The chain is built from TRBV28 and TRBJ2-7; 10 bases fit TRBD1. Per the germline V gene, CDR1 is MDHEN and CDR2 is SYDVKM. The J segment lost 6 bases and the V segment lost 5 bases, leaving 10 bases of the junction unmatched. The CDR3 sequence is 15 residues long. As DNA, the CDR3 is TGTGCCAGCAGTCCCCCCGGGACAGGGGTCCGCGAGCAGTACGTC. It specifies CASSPPGTGVREQYV.

The gene calls are TRBV13 and TRBJ2-1, with 8 bases identical to TRBD2. The CDR3 extends over 16 amino acids. Germline loops: CDR1 PRHDT, CDR2 FYEKMQ (reference sequence). The V segment lost 1 base and the J segment 6 bases; nucleotides outside the gene matches: 8. As DNA, the CDR3 is TGTGCCAGCAGCTTAGATCGCGGGGGGAGGTCCAATGAGCAGTTCTTC. This codes for CASSLDRGGRSNEQFF.

This clonotype showed up many times. This rearrangement joins TRBV24-1 to TRBJ2-1; 8 nucleotides match TRBD1. CDR3 length equals 16 residues. Germline V gives CDR1 KGHDR, CDR2 SFDVKD. The V gene end was trimmed by 5 bases and the J gene end by 0 bases; junction bases not matched to a gene: 5. The CDR3 coding sequence is TGTGCCACCAGTGCAACAGGGGGGAGCTCCTACAATGAGCAGTTCTTC. Translating gives CATSATGGSSYNEQFF.

CDR3: CASSLGSAGPYEQYF. The CDR3 DNA follows: TGTGCCAGCAGTTTAGGTTCGGCAGGGCCCTACGAGCAGTACTTC. The chain carries TRBV12-3 or TRBV12-4 and TRBJ2-7; TRBD1 is a possible D gene (5 bases). V was cut by 1 base and J by 2 bases, with 12 bases left in between. There are 15 residues in the CDR3.